What follows describes a single T cell receptor (beta chain). Trimming took off 2 bases at V and 0 bases at J, with 11 bases between the two ends. Per germline, CDR1 KGHSH and CDR2 LQKENI. The CDR3 covers 16 residues. The entry originates in a study of blood T cell repertoires in COVID-19. Generated by immunoSEQ multiplex PCR, the TCRdb table keeps only in-frame clones and is missing some. Of under 400,000 clones in the sample, 90% were seen once. The sequenced material came from peripheral blood. The sequence derives from a woman aged 25 to 39 with COVID-19, enrolled during active disease. V gene TRBV18 combines with J gene TRBJ1-5; D is unclear. CDR3 nucleotide sequence: TGTGCCAGCTCACCAAACCTCGGGGATAGCAATCAGCCCCAGCATTTT. It codes for CASSPNLGDSNQPQHF.